A selection of T cell receptor beta chains follows, all from one sample in a study of blood T cell repertoires in COVID-19. The protocol was immunoSEQ multiplex PCR, while the TCRdb copy is restricted to in-frame clones and leaves out a portion. The sample has about 130,000 clones; roughly 88% are singletons. The specimen sequenced was peripheral blood. These receptors were obtained from a human donor in a cohort sampled during active COVID-19. CDR3s include the opening cysteine and the closing phenylalanine or tryptophan. The D gene is left open where the match is weak. Clone size appears in some rows only: once, few, many, or a class for an expanded clone.

j_gene	d_gene	abundance	v_gene	CDR3nt	CDR3aa
TRBJ2-5	NA	NA	TRBV27	TGTGCCAGCAGTTCCCTTCCGGGAGTAGCGGATCCCCAAGAGACCCAGTACTTC	CASSSLPGVADPQETQYF
TRBJ2-6	TRBD1	NA	TRBV28	TGTGCCAGCAGTTTTTCGTCAGGGGGCTCTGGGGCCAACGTCCTGACTTTC	CASSFSSGGSGANVLTF
TRBJ2-7	NA	NA	TRBV11-2	TGTGCCAGCAGCCAGTACTACGAGCAGTACTTC	CASSQYYEQYF
TRBJ1-4	NA	once	TRBV2	TGTGCCAGCAGTCGGAGGGAGGCAACTAATGAAAAACTGTTTTTT	CASSRREATNEKLFF
TRBJ2-3	TRBD2	NA	TRBV6-5	TGTGCCAGCAGTTCAGGACTAGCGGGATTGGTTGATACGCAGTATTTT	CASSSGLAGLVDTQYF
TRBJ2-5	TRBD1	NA	TRBV5-8	TGTGCCAGCAGCCCCGGGACAGGGCCCACTTGGGGTGAGACCCAGTACTTC	CASSPGTGPTWGETQYF
TRBJ2-7	NA	NA	TRBV7-9	TGTGCCAGCAGCCGAACCGCGCCTACGATCTCCTACGAGCAGTACTTC	CASSRTAPTISYEQYF
TRBJ2-7	NA	NA	TRBV25-1	TGTGCCAGCAGTGCCAGCTACGAGCAGTACTTC	CASSASYEQYF
TRBJ2-5	TRBD2	once	TRBV28	TGTGCCAGCTCGACTAGCGGGAGTGGGGTAAGAGAGACCCAGTACTTC	CASSTSGSGVRETQYF
TRBJ2-7	NA	NA	TRBV13	TGTGCCAGCAGTCCCCGTCGGGGGTTAAAGAGCGAGCAGTACTTC	CASSPRRGLKSEQYF
TRBJ2-1	TRBD2	NA	TRBV11-3	TGTGCCAGCAGCTCCTCTAGCGGGATCTCCTACAATGAGCAGTTCTTC	CASSSSSGISYNEQFF
TRBJ1-1	NA	NA	TRBV3-1/TRBV3-2	TGTGCCAGCAGCCAAGACGGGGGGTTTAACACTGAAGCTTTCTTT	CASSQDGGFNTEAFF
TRBJ2-7	NA	few	TRBV7-2	TGTGCCAGCAGCTTAGGAGCCGGGGACGAGCAGTACTTC	CASSLGAGDEQYF
TRBJ2-7	TRBD2	NA	TRBV18	TGTGCCAGCTCACCACGAACGGGACTAGCGGGAACTAACGAGCAGTACTTC	CASSPRTGLAGTNEQYF
TRBJ2-7	TRBD1	NA	TRBV27	TGTGCCAGCAGAGGTACAGGGGGCGCTTCCTACGAGCAGTACTTC	CASRGTGGASYEQYF
TRBJ1-5	TRBD1	NA	TRBV18	TGTGCCAGCTCGCTACAGGGGGCATACGGTCAGCCCCAGCATTTT	CASSLQGAYGQPQHF
TRBJ2-1	NA	NA	TRBV5-1	TGCGCCAGCACGGACGGGGGGCGCAGAAATGAGCAGTTCTTC	CASTDGGRRNEQFF
TRBJ2-1	TRBD2	NA	TRBV3-1/TRBV3-2	TGTGCCAGCAGCCAATCAGGACTAGCGGGGAATGAGCAGTTCTTC	CASSQSGLAGNEQFF
TRBJ2-7	NA	NA	TRBV30	TGTGCCCGGGAGAGGGGGCGGGGCGAGCAGTACTTC	CARERGRGEQYF
TRBJ2-7	TRBD1	NA	TRBV9	TGTGCCAGCTCAGGGGGTGGGATCGAGCAGTACTTC	CASSGGGIEQYF
TRBJ1-5	NA	NA	TRBV19	TGTGCCAGTACGCAGCAGGGCCCCACCTTGCTCAATCAGCCCCAGCATTTT	CASTQQGPTLLNQPQHF
TRBJ2-3	NA	NA	TRBV7-2	TGTGCCAGCAGCAGACAGGGCACAGATACGCAGTATTTT	CASSRQGTDTQYF
TRBJ1-4	NA	NA	TRBV5-1	TGCGCCAGCAGCGTCAGGGAGGGAGAAAAACTGTTTTTT	CASSVREGEKLFF
TRBJ2-3	TRBD1	NA	TRBV6-2/TRBV6-3	TGTGCCAGCAGTTATAAAGGGGGCAGGTCAGATACGCAGTATTTT	CASSYKGGRSDTQYF
TRBJ2-1	NA	NA	TRBV7-3	TGTGCCAGCAGCCAAGGGACAGAGCAGTTCTTC	CASSQGTEQFF
TRBJ2-1	TRBD2	NA	TRBV5-4	TGTGCCAGCAGCAAACTAGCGGGAGGGCTTAGCAATGAGCAGTTCTTC	CASSKLAGGLSNEQFF
TRBJ2-1	NA	NA	TRBV30	TGTGCCTGGAGTGCCCAGGGGCACCCCGCTGGTGAGCAGTTCTTC	CAWSAQGHPAGEQFF
TRBJ2-7	NA	NA	TRBV7-2	TGTGCCAGCAGCTTAGACGCAGGCAGCCCCTACGAGCAGTACTTC	CASSLDAGSPYEQYF
TRBJ2-2	TRBD1	NA	TRBV5-1	TGCGCCAGCCGACAAGGGACAGCGAACACCGGGGAGCTGTTTTTT	CASRQGTANTGELFF
TRBJ1-2	TRBD1	NA	TRBV5-1	TGCGCCAGCAGCTTGGGGGACAGGGAGAGGACTAACTATGGCTACACCTTC	CASSLGDRERTNYGYTF